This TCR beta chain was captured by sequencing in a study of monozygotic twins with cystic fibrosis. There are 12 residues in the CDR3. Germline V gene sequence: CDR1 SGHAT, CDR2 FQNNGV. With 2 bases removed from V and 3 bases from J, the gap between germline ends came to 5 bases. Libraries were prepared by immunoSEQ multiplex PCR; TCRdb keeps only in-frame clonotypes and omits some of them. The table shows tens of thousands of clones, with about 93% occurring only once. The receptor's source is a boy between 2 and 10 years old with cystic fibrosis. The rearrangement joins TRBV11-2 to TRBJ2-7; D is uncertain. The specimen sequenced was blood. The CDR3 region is CASSLPGYEQYF. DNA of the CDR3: TGTGCCAGCAGCTTACCAGGCTACGAGCAGTACTTC.